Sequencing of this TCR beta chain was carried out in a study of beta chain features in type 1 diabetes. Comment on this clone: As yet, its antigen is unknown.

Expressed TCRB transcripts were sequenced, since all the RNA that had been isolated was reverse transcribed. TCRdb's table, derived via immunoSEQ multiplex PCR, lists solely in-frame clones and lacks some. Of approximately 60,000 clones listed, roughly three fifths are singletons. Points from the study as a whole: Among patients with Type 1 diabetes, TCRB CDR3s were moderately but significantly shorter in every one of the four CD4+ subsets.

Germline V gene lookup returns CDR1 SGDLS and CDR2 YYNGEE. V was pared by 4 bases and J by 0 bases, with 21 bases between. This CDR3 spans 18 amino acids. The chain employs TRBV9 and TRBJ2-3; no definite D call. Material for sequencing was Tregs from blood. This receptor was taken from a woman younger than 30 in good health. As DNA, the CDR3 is TGTGCCAGCAGCCCTGGAGCGAGCCTTCCTTCTAGCACAGATACGCAGTATTTT. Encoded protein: CASSPGASLPSSTDTQYF.